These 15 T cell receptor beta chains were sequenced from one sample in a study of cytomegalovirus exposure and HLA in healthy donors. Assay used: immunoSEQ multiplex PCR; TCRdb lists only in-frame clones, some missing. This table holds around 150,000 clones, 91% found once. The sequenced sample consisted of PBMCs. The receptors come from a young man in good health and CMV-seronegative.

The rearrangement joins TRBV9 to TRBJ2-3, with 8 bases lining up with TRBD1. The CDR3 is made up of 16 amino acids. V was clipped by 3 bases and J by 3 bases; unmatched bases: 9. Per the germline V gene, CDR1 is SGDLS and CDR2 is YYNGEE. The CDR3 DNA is TGTGCCAGCAGCGGGAGACAGGGGACTTCGACAGATACGCAGTATTTT. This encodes CASSGRQGTSTDTQYF.

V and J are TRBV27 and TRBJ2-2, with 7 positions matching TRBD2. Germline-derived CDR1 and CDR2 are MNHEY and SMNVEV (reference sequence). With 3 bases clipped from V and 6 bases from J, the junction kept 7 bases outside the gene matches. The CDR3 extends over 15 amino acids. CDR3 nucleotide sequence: TGTGCCAGCAGTTTTCAGGGAGGGAAGGCCGGGGAGCTGTTTTTT. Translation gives CASSFQGGKAGELFF.

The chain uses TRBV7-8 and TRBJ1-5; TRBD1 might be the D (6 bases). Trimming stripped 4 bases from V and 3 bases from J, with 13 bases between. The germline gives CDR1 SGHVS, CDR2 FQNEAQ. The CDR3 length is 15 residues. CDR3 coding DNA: TGTGCCAGCAGCTCCCACAGGGCCCCCAATCAGCCCCAGCATTTT. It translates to CASSSHRAPNQPQHF.

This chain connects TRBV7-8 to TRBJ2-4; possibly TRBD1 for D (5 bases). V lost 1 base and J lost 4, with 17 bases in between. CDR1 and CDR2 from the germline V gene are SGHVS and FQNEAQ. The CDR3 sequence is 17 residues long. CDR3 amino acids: CASSLVIRQQVKNIQYF. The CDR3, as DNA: TGTGCCAGCAGCTTAGTTATTCGACAGCAAGTAAAAAACATTCAGTACTTC.

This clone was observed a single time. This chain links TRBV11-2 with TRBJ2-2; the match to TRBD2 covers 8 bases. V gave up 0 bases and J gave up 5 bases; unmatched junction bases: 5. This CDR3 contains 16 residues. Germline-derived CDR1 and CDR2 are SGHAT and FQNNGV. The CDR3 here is CASSLDRLAGTGELFF. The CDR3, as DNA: TGTGCCAGCAGCTTAGATAGGCTAGCGGGTACCGGGGAGCTGTTTTTT.

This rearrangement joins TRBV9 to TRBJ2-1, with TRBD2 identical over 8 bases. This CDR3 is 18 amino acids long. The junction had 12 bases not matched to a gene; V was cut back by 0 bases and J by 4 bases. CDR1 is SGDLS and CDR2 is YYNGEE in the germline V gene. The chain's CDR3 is CASSVAFTPGLVYNEQFF. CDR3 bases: TGTGCCAGCAGCGTAGCTTTTACCCCGGGACTAGTATACAATGAGCAGTTCTTC.

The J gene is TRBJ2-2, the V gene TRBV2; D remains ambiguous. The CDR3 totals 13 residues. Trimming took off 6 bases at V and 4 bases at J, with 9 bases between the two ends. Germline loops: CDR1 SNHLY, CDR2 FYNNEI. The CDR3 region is CASRPDFTGELFF. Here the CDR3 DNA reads TGTGCCAGCAGGCCAGACTTCACCGGGGAGCTGTTTTTT.

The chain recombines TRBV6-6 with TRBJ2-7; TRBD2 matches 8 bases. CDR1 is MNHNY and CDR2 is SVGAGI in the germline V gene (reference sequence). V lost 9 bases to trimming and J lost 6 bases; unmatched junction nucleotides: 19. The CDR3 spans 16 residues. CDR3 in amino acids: CASNINGGGPFAEQYF. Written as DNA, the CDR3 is TGTGCCAGTAACATTAATGGCGGGGGGCCCTTCGCCGAGCAGTACTTC.

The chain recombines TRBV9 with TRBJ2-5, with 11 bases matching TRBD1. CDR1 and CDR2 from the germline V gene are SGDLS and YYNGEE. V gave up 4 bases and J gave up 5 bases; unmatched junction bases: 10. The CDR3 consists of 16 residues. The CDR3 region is CASSSSRTGGGETQYF. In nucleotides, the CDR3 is TGTGCCAGCAGCTCCAGCCGGACAGGGGGCGGGGAGACCCAGTACTTC.

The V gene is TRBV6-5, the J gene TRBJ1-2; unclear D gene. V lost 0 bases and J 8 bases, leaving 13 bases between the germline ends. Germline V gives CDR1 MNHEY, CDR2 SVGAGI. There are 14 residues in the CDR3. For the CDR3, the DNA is TGTGCCAGCAGTTACTCCGGCCTCCCGGGAGGCTACACCTTC. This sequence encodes CASSYSGLPGGYTF.

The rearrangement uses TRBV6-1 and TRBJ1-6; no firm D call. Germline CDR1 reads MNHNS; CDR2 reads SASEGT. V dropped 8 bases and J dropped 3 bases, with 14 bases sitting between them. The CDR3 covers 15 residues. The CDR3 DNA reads TGTGCCAGCCTTAAAACAGAGAACTATAATTCACCCCTCCACTTT. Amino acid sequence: CASLKTENYNSPLHF.

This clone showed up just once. The CDR3 nucleotides read TGTGCCAGCAGCAGGACTAGCGGGGGGAACAATGAGCAGTTCTTC. It specifies CASSRTSGGNNEQFF. The rearrangement uses TRBV2 and TRBJ2-1, with TRBD2 matching 14 bases. The CDR3 is 15 amino acids. Germline CDR1 reads SNHLY; CDR2 reads FYNNEI. V lost 6 bases and J lost 5; bases outside the gene matches: 3.

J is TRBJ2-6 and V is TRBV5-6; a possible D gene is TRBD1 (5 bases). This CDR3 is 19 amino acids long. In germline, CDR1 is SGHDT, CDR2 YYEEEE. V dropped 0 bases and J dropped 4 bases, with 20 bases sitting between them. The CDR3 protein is CASSLVGRVTSLGANVLTF. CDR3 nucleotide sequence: TGTGCCAGCAGCTTGGTAGGCAGGGTAACCTCTCTGGGGGCCAACGTCCTGACTTTC.

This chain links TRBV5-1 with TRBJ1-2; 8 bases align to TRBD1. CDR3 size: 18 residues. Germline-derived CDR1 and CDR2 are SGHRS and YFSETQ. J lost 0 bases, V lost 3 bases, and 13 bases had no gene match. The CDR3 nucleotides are TGCGCCAGCAGCTCCCTACACGAGACAGGGGCACCTAACTATGGCTACACCTTC. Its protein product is CASSSLHETGAPNYGYTF.

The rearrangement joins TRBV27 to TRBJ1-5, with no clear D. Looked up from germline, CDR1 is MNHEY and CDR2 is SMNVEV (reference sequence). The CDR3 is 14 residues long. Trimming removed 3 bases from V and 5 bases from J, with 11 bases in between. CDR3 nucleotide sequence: TGTGCCAGCAGTTTGCAGAGAGGGCATCAGCCCCAGCATTTT. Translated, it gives CASSLQRGHQPQHF.